This TCR beta chain was captured in a study of T cell repertoires in cytomegalovirus infection. There are a few counts of this clonotype. Its antigen is as yet unknown. Trimming left V 5 bases short and J 2 bases short, with 11 bases between. Germline lookup yields CDR1 LNHDA and CDR2 SQIVND (reference sequence). The CDR3 sequence is 14 residues long. From the reads, TCRdb called clonotypes with MiXCR, one entry per CDR3 protein. Of about 130,000 distinct CDR3 sequences in the sample, about 24% were seen once. Sequencing was carried out using PBMCs, sequenced either directly or after in vitro stimulation (not recorded which). This clonotype was sampled from a human donor in good health (CMV status not recorded). Some clones in this sample may be carry-over from other donors' samples. This chain connects TRBV19 to TRBJ2-3; D possibly corresponds to TRBD2 (6 bases). CDR3 coding DNA: TGTGCCAGTAGTCGCGCGGGGATCACAGATACGCAGTATTTT. Translating it yields CASSRAGITDTQYF.